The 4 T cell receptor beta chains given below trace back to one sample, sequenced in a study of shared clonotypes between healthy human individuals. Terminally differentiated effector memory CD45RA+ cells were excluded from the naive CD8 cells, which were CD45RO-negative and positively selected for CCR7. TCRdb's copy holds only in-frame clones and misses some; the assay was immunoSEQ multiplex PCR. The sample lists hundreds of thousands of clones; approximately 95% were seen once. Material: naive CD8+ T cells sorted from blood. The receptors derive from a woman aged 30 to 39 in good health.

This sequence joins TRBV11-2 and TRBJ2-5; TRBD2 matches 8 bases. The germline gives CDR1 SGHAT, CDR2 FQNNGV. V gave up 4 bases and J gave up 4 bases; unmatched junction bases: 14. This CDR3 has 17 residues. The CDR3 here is CASSSGSGGPQGETQYF. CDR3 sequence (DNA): TGTGCCAGCAGCTCGGGGAGCGGGGGCCCCCAGGGAGAGACCCAGTACTTC.

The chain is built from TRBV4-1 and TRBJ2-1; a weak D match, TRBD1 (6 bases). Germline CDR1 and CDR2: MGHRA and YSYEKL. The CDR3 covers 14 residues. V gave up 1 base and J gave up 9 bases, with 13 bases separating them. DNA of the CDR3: TGCGCCAGCAGCCAAGCCCGAGGGGGAGTTGAGCAGTTCTTC. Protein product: CASSQARGGVEQFF.

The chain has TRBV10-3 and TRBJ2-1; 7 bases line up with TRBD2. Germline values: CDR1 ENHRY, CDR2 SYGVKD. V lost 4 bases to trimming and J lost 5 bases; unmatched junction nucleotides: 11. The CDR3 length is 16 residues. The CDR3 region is CAISGGGLADNNEQFF. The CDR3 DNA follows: TGTGCCATCAGTGGGGGCGGGCTAGCGGATAACAATGAGCAGTTCTTC.

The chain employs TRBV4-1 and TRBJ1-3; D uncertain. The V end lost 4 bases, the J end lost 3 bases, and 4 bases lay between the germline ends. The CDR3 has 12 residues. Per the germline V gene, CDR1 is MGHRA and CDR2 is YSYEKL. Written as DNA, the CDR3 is TGCGCCAGCAGCCCGCTTGGAAACACCATATATTTT. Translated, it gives CASSPLGNTIYF.